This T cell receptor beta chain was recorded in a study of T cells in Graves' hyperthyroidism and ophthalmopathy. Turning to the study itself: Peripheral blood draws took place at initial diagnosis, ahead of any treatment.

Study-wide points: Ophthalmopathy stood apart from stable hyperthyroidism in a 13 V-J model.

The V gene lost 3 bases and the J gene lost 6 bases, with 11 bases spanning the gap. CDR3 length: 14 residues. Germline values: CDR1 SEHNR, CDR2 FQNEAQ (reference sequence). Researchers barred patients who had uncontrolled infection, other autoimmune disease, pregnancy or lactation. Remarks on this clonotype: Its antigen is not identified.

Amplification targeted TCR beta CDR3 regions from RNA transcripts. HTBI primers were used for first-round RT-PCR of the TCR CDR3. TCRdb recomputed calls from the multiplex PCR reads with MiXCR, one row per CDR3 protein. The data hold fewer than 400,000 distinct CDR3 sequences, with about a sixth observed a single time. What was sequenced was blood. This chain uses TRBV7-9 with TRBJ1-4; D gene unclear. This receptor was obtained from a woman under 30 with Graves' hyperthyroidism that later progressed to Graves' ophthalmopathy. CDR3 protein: CASSLRGLDEKLFF. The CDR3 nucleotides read TGTGCCAGCAGCTTGAGAGGGTTGGATGAAAAACTGTTTTTT.